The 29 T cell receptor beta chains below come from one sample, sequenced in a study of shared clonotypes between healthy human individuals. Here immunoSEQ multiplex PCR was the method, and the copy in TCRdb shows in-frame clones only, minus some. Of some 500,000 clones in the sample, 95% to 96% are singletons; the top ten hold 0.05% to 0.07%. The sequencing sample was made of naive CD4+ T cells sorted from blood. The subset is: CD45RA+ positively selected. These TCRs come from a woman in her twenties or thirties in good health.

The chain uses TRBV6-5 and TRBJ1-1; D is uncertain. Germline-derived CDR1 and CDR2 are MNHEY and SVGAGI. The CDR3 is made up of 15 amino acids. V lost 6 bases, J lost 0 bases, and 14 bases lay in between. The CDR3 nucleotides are TGTGCCAGCAGACCTCCAGGAGGGATGAACACTGAAGCTTTCTTT. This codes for CASRPPGGMNTEAFF.

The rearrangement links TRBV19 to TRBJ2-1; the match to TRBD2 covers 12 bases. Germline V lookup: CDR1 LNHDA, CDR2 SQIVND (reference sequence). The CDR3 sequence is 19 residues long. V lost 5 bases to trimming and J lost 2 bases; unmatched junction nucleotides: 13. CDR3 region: CASSPSSGRALATYNEQFF. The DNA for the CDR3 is TGTGCCAGTAGTCCATCTAGCGGGAGGGCCTTGGCGACCTACAATGAGCAGTTCTTC.

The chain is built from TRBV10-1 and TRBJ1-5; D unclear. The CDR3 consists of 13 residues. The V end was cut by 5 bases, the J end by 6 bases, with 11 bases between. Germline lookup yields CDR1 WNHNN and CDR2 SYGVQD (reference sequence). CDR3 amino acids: CASSPTGVQPQHF. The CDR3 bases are TGCGCCAGCAGTCCCACGGGAGTTCAGCCCCAGCATTTT.

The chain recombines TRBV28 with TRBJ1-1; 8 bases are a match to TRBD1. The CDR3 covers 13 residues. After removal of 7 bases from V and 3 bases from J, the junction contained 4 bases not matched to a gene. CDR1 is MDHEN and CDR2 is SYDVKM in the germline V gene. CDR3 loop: CASKWDRYTEAFF. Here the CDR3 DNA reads TGTGCCAGCAAATGGGACAGGTACACTGAAGCTTTCTTT.

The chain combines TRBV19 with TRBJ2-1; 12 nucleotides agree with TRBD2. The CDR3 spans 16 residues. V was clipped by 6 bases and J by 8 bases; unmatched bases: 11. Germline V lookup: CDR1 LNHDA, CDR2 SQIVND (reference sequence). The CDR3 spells CASSRSLAGGGYEQFF. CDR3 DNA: TGTGCCAGTAGCAGATCACTAGCGGGAGGAGGGTATGAGCAGTTCTTC.

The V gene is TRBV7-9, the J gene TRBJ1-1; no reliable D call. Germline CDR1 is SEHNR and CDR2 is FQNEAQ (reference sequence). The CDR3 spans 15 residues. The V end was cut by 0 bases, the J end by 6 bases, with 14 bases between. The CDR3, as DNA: TGTGCCAGCAGCTTAGCCCGACAAGGAGGACCTGAAGCTTTCTTT. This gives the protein CASSLARQGGPEAFF.

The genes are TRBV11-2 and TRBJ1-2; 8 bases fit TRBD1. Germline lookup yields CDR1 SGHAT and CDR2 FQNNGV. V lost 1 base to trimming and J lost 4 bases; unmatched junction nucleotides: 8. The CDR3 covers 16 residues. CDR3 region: CASSLVTAGGIYGYTF. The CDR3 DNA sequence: TGTGCCAGCAGCTTAGTCACGGCAGGGGGCATCTATGGCTACACCTTC.

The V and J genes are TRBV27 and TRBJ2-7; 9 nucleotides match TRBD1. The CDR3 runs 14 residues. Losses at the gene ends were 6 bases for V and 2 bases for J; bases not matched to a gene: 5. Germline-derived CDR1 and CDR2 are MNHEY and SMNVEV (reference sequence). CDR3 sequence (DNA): TGTGCCAGCAGGAAACAGGGGGCGACCTACGAGCAGTACTTC. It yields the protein CASRKQGATYEQYF.

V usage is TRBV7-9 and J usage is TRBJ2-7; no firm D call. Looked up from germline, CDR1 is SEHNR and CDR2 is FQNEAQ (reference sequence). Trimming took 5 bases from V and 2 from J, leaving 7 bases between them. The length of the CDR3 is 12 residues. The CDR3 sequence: CASSVVTYEQYF. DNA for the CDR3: TGTGCCAGCAGCGTAGTTACCTACGAGCAGTACTTC.

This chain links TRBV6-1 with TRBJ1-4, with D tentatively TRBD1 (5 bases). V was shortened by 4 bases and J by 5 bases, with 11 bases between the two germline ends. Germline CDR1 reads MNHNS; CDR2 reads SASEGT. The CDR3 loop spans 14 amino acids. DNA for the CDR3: TGTGCCAGCAGTGGGTCGGGGGAAAATGAAAAACTGTTTTTT. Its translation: CASSGSGENEKLFF.

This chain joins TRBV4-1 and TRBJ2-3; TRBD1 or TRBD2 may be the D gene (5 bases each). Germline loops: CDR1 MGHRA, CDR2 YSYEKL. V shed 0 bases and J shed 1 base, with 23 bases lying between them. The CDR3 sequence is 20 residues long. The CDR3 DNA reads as TGCGCCAGCAGCCAAGAAGGGACCGAGGGGCGGCGGAGACGCACAGATACGCAGTATTTT. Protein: CASSQEGTEGRRRRTDTQYF.

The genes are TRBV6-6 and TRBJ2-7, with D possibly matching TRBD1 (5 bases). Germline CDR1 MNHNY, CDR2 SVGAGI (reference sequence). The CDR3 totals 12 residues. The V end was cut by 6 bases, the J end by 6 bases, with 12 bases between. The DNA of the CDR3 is TGTGCCAGCAGAAGACAGTGGCCCGAGCAGTACTTC. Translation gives CASRRQWPEQYF.

In nucleotides, the CDR3 is TGTGCCAGCAGTAGATGGACTAGCGGGAGTGAGGGGGTGGAGACCCAGTACTTC. Protein sequence: CASSRWTSGSEGVETQYF. The V call is TRBV28, the J call TRBJ2-5; 13 bases align to TRBD2. The CDR3 is 18 residues long. V lost 5 bases, J lost 5 bases, and 14 bases stayed unmatched. CDR1 is MDHEN and CDR2 is SYDVKM in the germline V gene.

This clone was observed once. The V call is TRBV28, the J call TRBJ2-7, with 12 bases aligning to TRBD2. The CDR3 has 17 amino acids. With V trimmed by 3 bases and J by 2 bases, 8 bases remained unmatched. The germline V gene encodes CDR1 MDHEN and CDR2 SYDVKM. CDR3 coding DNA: TGTGCCAGCAGTTTGCCCGGGACTAGCGGGCAGCCCTACGAGCAGTACTTC. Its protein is CASSLPGTSGQPYEQYF.

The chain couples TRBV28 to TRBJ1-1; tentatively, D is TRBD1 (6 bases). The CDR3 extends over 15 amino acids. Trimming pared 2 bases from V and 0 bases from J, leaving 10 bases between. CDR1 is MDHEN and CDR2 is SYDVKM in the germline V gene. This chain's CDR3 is CASSLMRGMNTEAFF. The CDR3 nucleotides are TGTGCCAGCAGTTTAATGAGGGGGATGAACACTGAAGCTTTCTTT.

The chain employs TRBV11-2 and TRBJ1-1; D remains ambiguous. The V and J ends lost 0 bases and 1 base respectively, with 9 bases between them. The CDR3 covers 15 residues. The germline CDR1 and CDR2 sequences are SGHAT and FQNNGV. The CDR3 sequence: CASSLERRGNTEAFF. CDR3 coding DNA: TGTGCCAGCAGCTTAGAGCGGCGGGGGAACACTGAAGCTTTCTTT.

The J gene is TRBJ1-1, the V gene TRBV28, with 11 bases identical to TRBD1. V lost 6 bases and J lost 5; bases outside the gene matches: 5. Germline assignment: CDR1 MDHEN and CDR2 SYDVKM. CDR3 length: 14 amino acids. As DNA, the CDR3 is TGTGCCAGCAGGAGGACAGGGGGCAAAACTGAAGCTTTCTTT. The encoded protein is CASRRTGGKTEAFF.

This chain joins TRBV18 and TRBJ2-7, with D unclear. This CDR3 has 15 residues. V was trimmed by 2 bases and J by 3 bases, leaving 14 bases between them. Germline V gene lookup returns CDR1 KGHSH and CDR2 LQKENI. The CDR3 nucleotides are TGTGCCAGCTCACCAAGAGGACGTGGTCTCTACGAGCAGTACTTC. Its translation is CASSPRGRGLYEQYF.

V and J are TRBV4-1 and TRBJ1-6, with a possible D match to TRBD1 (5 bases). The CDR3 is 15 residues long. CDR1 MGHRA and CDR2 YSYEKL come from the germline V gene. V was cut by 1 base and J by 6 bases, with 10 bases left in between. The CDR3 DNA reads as TGCGCCAGCAGCCAAGGGAATAGGGGTAATTCACCCCTCCACTTT. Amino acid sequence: CASSQGNRGNSPLHF.

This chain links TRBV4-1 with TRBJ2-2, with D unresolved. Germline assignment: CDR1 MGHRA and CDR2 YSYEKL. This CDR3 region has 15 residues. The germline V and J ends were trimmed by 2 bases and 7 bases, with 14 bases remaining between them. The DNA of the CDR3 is TGCGCCAGCAGCCAACGGGTAATAGAAAACGGGGAGCTGTTTTTT. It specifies CASSQRVIENGELFF.

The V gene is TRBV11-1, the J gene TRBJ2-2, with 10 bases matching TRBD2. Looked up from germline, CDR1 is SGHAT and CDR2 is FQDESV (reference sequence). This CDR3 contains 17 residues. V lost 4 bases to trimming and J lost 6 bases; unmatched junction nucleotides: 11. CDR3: CASSSDRPGTSAGELFF. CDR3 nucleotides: TGTGCCAGCAGCTCGGACCGTCCCGGGACTAGCGCCGGGGAGCTGTTTTTT. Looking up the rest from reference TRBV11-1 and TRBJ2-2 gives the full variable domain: EAEVAQSPRYKITEKSQAVAFWCDPISGHATLYWYRQILGQGPELLVQFQDESVVDDSQLPKDRFSAERLKGVDSTLKIQPAELGDSAMYLCASSSDRPGTSAGELFFGEGSRLTVL.

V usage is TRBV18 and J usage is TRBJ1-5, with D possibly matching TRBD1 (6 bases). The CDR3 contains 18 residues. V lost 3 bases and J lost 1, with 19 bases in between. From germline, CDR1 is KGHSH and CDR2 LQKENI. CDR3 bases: TGTGCCAGCTCACCGAAGCCGGAAGGGGGAGGGAGCAATCAGCCCCAGCATTTT. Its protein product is CASSPKPEGGGSNQPQHF.

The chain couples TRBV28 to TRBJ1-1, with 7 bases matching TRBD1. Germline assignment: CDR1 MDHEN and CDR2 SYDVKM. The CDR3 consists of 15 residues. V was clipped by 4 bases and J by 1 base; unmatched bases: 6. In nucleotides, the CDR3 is TGTGCCAGCAGTTCGGCGACAGGGTCGAACACTGAAGCTTTCTTT. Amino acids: CASSSATGSNTEAFF.

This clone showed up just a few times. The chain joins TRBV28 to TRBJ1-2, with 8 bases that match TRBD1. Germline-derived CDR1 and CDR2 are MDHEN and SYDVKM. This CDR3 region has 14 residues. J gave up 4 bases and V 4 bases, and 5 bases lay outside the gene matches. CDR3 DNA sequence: TGTGCCAGCAGTTCCTCGGACAGGGTCTATGGCTACACCTTC. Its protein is CASSSSDRVYGYTF.

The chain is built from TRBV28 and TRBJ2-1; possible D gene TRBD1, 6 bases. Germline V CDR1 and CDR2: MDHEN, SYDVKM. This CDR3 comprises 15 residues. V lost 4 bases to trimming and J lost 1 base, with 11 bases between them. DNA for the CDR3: TGTGCCAGCAGTTCCAGGGGTAGGTCCTACAATGAGCAGTTCTTC. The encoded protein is CASSSRGRSYNEQFF.

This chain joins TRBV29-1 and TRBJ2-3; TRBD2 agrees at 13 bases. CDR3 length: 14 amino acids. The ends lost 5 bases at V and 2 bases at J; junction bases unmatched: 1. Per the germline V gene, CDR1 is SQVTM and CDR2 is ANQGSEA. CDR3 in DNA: TGCAGCGTTACTAGCGGGAGGGCCACAGATACGCAGTATTTT. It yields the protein CSVTSGRATDTQYF.

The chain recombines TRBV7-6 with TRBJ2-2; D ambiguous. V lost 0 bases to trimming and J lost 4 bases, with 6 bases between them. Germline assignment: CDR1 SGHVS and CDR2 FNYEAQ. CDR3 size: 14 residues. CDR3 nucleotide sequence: TGTGCCAGCAGCTTAGCAACCAGCACCGGGGAGCTGTTTTTT. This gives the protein CASSLATSTGELFF.

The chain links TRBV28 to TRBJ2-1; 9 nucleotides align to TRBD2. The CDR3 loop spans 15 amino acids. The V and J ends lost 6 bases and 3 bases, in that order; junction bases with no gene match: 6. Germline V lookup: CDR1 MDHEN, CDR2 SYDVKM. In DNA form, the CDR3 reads TGTGCCAGCAGACCGACTAGCGGCAACTACAATGAGCAGTTCTTC. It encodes CASRPTSGNYNEQFF.

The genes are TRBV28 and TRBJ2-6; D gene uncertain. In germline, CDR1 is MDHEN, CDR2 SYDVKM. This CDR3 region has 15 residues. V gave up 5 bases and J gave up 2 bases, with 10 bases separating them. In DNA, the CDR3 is TGTGCCAGCAGTCGAGCAGGAACTGGGGCCAACGTCCTGACTTTC. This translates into CASSRAGTGANVLTF.